A selection of T cell receptor beta chains follows, all from one sample in a study of T cell responses to AZD1222 COVID-19 vaccine. TCRdb's table, derived via immunoSEQ multiplex PCR, lists solely in-frame clones and lacks some. Of some 150,000 clones in the sample, 89% are singletons; the top ten hold roughly 4.7%. Sequencing was performed on peripheral blood, taken on day 0 of AZD1222 vaccination. All receptors come from an adult in good health. The CDR3 runs from the conserved cysteine through the conserved F or W. Fields, in order: clone size, V gene, D gene, J gene, CDR3 protein, CDR3 DNA. The D gene is left open where the match is weak. Part of the rows lack a size; the others show once, few, many or a class for expanded clones.

clone_size: once; v_call: TRBV6-5; d_call: TRBD1; j_call: TRBJ1-3; cdr3_aa: CASSYSDRVRNTIYF; cdr3_nt: TGTGCCAGCAGTTACTCTGACAGGGTGCGAAACACCATATATTTT
clone_size: NA; v_call: TRBV9; d_call: NA; j_call: TRBJ2-1; cdr3_aa: CASSARTGRHNEQFF; cdr3_nt: TGTGCCAGCAGCGCCCGAACAGGGAGGCACAATGAGCAGTTCTTC
clone_size: NA; v_call: TRBV7-8; d_call: NA; j_call: TRBJ1-6; cdr3_aa: CASSLAQYSPLHF; cdr3_nt: TGTGCCAGCAGCTTAGCTCAGTATTCACCCCTCCACTTT
clone_size: NA; v_call: TRBV19; d_call: NA; j_call: TRBJ2-5; cdr3_aa: CASSIGDGGKTQYF; cdr3_nt: TGTGCCAGTAGTATTGGCGACGGCGGGAAGACCCAGTACTTC
clone_size: NA; v_call: TRBV6-5; d_call: NA; j_call: TRBJ2-1; cdr3_aa: CASSYALGPNEQFF; cdr3_nt: TGTGCCAGCAGTTACGCCCTCGGGCCCAATGAGCAGTTCTTC
clone_size: NA; v_call: TRBV28; d_call: NA; j_call: TRBJ2-1; cdr3_aa: CASSLNLGTVYNEQFF; cdr3_nt: TGTGCCAGCAGTTTAAATCTAGGAACGGTCTACAATGAGCAGTTCTTC
clone_size: NA; v_call: TRBV19; d_call: NA; j_call: TRBJ1-5; cdr3_aa: CASAGPVQPQHF; cdr3_nt: TGTGCCAGCGCCGGACCAGTTCAGCCCCAGCATTTT
clone_size: NA; v_call: TRBV10-2; d_call: TRBD1; j_call: TRBJ1-5; cdr3_aa: CASSEFSALTGGFDQPQHF; cdr3_nt: TGCGCCAGCAGTGAGTTTTCCGCTTTGACAGGGGGATTCGATCAGCCCCAGCATTTT
clone_size: NA; v_call: TRBV3-1/TRBV3-2; d_call: TRBD2; j_call: TRBJ2-3; cdr3_aa: CASSQLRERGLETDTQYF; cdr3_nt: TGTGCCAGCAGCCAACTAAGGGAGCGGGGCCTCGAAACAGATACGCAGTATTTT
clone_size: NA; v_call: TRBV6-5; d_call: NA; j_call: TRBJ1-1; cdr3_aa: CASSYWPPGTEAFF; cdr3_nt: TGTGCCAGCAGTTACTGGCCCCCAGGCACTGAAGCTTTCTTT
clone_size: NA; v_call: TRBV18; d_call: NA; j_call: TRBJ1-1; cdr3_aa: CASGWLSNTEAFF; cdr3_nt: TGTGCCTCCGGGTGGCTAAGCAACACTGAAGCTTTCTTT
clone_size: NA; v_call: TRBV19; d_call: TRBD1; j_call: TRBJ2-1; cdr3_aa: CASSGHRDRGRHNEQFF; cdr3_nt: TGTGCCAGTAGTGGTCACCGGGACAGGGGGCGCCACAATGAGCAGTTCTTC
clone_size: NA; v_call: TRBV28; d_call: NA; j_call: TRBJ1-2; cdr3_aa: CASRMTGKTPYGYTF; cdr3_nt: TGTGCCAGCAGGATGACAGGCAAAACCCCGTATGGCTACACCTTC